This T cell receptor beta chain was sequenced in a study of T cell responses to AZD1222 COVID-19 vaccine. Findings and caveats of the study: Spike-specific TCR depth and breadth grew after two AZD1222 doses. Among those given AZD1222, only five to seven were seropositive at baseline.

The CDR3 has 16 residues. Trimming cost V 0 bases and J 6 bases, with 15 bases left between them. Per germline, CDR1 SGHVS and CDR2 FNYEAQ. Details on this clone: What it recognizes is unknown.

Method: immunoSEQ multiplex PCR; TCRdb's copy keeps in-frame clones and lacks some. The data hold roughly 79,000 clones, with roughly 94% observed a single time. The chain couples TRBV7-6 to TRBJ2-1; a possible D gene is TRBD2 (6 bases). The source was peripheral blood, collected on day 0 of MenACWY control vaccination. The receptor was isolated from an adult in good health. The CDR3 loop reads CASSLANAGPPNEQFF. The DNA of the CDR3 is TGTGCCAGCAGCTTAGCCAACGCGGGGCCCCCCAATGAGCAGTTCTTC.